The 30 T cell receptor beta chains in this list originate from one sample, sequenced in a study of T-cell reconstitution after alpha-beta-depleted transplantation in children. Unique molecular identifiers featured in how the TCRbeta library was prepared. TCRdb reanalysed the PCR reads using MiXCR and keeps one entry per CDR3 protein. The sample consists of about 830,000 distinct CDR3 sequences, 16% of them appearing once. The sample was PBMCs, mostly from graft donor cells, taken 360 days after TCRalphabeta/CD19-depleted stem cell transplant. The origin of the receptors is a male patient under 18 who had a stem cell transplant for acute lymphoblastic leukemia, so the T cells may come from the graft donor.

The genes are TRBV12-3 or TRBV12-4 and TRBJ2-3; 8 nucleotides line up with TRBD2. V lost 3 bases, J lost 3 bases, and 5 bases stayed unmatched. The CDR3 sequence is 15 residues long. The CDR3 here is CASSFGGRLTDTQYF. DNA for the CDR3: TGTGCCAGCAGTTTTGGCGGGAGGTTGACAGATACGCAGTATTTT.

The rearrangement uses TRBV24-1 and TRBJ2-1; D perhaps matches TRBD2 (5 bases). CDR3 length: 13 residues. V lost 6 bases to trimming and J lost 3 bases, with 8 bases between them. The germline gives CDR1 KGHDR, CDR2 SFDVKD. CDR3 DNA sequence: TGTGCCACCAGTTACCGGGACTACAATGAGCAGTTCTTC. This codes for CATSYRDYNEQFF.

This clonotype was seen ten or more times. This sequence joins TRBV7-3 and TRBJ2-1; D gene uncertain. Germline CDR1 and CDR2: SGHTA and FQGTGA. V shed 6 bases and J shed 0 bases, with 12 bases lying between them. The CDR3 extends over 15 amino acids. The CDR3 DNA follows: TGTGCCAGCAGTTTATCCCCCAGCTCCTACAATGAGCAGTTCTTC. It encodes CASSLSPSSYNEQFF.

CDR3 sequence: CSVARTSGPYNEQFF. The CDR3 nucleotides read TGCAGCGTGGCAAGGACTAGCGGCCCTTACAATGAGCAGTTCTTC. The chain recombines TRBV29-1 with TRBJ2-1; 10 nucleotides align to TRBD2. The CDR3 length is 15 residues. Per the germline V gene, CDR1 is SQVTM and CDR2 is ANQGSEA. The V gene end was trimmed by 6 bases and the J gene end by 4 bases; junction bases not matched to a gene: 9.

The chain links TRBV4-1 to TRBJ2-2; D unclear. The CDR3 has 15 residues. The V end lost 2 bases, the J end lost 0 bases, and 7 bases lay between the germline ends. The germline gives CDR1 MGHRA, CDR2 YSYEKL. The CDR3 DNA reads TGCGCCAGCAGCCAAAAGGCAACGAACACCGGGGAGCTGTTTTTT. This encodes CASSQKATNTGELFF.

This clonotype was seen only a few times. The rearrangement uses TRBV29-1 and TRBJ2-3, with 8 bases fitting TRBD2. This CDR3 has 16 residues. V lost 3 bases to trimming and J lost 4 bases; unmatched junction nucleotides: 12. Germline V lookup: CDR1 SQVTM, CDR2 ANQGSEA. The CDR3 DNA reads as TGCAGCGTTGAGGCCGGGAGGGCCTTGGCACCAGATACGCAGTATTTT. Its protein product is CSVEAGRALAPDTQYF.

The chain uses TRBV19 and TRBJ2-6, with 7 nucleotides matching TRBD2. CDR3 size: 15 residues. Germline V lookup: CDR1 LNHDA, CDR2 SQIVND (reference sequence). Trimming took 3 bases from V and 3 from J; bases not matched to a gene: 2. CDR3 amino acids: CASSMGGLGANVLTF. The CDR3 DNA follows: TGTGCCAGTAGTATGGGAGGGCTTGGGGCCAACGTCCTGACTTTC.

This clonotype was counted a few times. The chain carries TRBV7-7 and TRBJ2-1, with 7 bases lining up with TRBD1. J gave up 9 bases and V 5 bases, and 13 bases lay outside the gene matches. This CDR3 is 15 amino acids long. CDR1 is SSHAT, CDR2 FNYEAQ, per germline (reference sequence). CDR3 DNA: TGTGCCAGCAGCCCCCAGACAGGGTACAAGACTGAGCAGTTCTTC. Translating it yields CASSPQTGYKTEQFF.

This clonotype was picked up a small number of times. V usage is TRBV28 and J usage is TRBJ1-1; D unclear. The germline CDR1 and CDR2 sequences are MDHEN and SYDVKM. This CDR3 comprises 14 residues. Trimming left V 4 bases short and J 1 base short, with 10 bases between. The chain's CDR3 is CASSYVPENTEAFF. In DNA form, the CDR3 reads TGTGCCAGCAGTTACGTGCCAGAGAACACTGAAGCTTTCTTT.

This clonotype was observed a few times. This chain joins TRBV7-9 and TRBJ2-5; D is unresolved. Germline V gene lookup returns CDR1 SEHNR and CDR2 FQNEAQ (reference sequence). CDR3 length equals 14 residues. Trimming took 1 base from V and 5 from J, leaving 11 bases between them. CDR3 nucleotide sequence: TGTGCCAGCAGCTTAGGTGGCCTTTGGGAGACCCAGTACTTC. Its translation: CASSLGGLWETQYF.

CDR3: CASSPRTGGLLKNTEAFF. The CDR3 nucleotides read TGCGCCAGCAGCCCCAGGACAGGCGGCCTTCTAAAGAACACTGAAGCTTTCTTT. The V gene is TRBV5-1, the J gene TRBJ1-1; 7 bases agree with TRBD1. The CDR3 is 18 residues long. The V gene's germline CDR1 is SGHRS and CDR2 YFSETQ. V lost 4 bases to trimming and J lost 1 base; unmatched junction nucleotides: 16.

This chain links TRBV7-3 with TRBJ2-5; D not resolved. V dropped 6 bases and J dropped 3 bases, with 14 bases sitting between them. The CDR3 runs 14 residues. Germline assignment: CDR1 SGHTA and CDR2 FQGTGA. The CDR3 loop is CASSPDPSKETQYF. As DNA, the CDR3 is TGTGCCAGCAGTCCGGACCCTTCCAAAGAGACCCAGTACTTC.

The chain is built from TRBV12-3 or TRBV12-4 and TRBJ2-3; 14 nucleotides agree with TRBD2. This CDR3 contains 15 residues. Trimming cost V 3 bases and J 9 bases; bases outside gene matches: 5. This chain's CDR3 is CASSLTGLAGETQYF. The CDR3 nucleotides are TGTGCCAGCAGTTTGACGGGACTAGCGGGAGAGACGCAGTATTTT.

This clonotype was seen more than once but under ten times. V is TRBV24-1 and J is TRBJ1-5; unclear D gene. The V gene's germline CDR1 is KGHDR and CDR2 SFDVKD. The CDR3 consists of 13 residues. The V and J ends lost 5 bases and 3 bases respectively, with 7 bases between them. CDR3 amino acids: CATSVGNNQPQHF. For the CDR3, the DNA is TGTGCCACCAGTGTGGGGAACAATCAGCCCCAGCATTTT.

With regard to this clonotype: The DNA is omitted, as the CDR3 cannot be located on it reliably, and the CDR3 follows TCRdb's listing. The gene calls are TRBV25-1 and TRBJ2-5. The CDR3 is made up of 17 amino acids, end residues included. Germline CDR1 MGHDK, CDR2 SYGVNS. The CDR3 protein is CASSSSTSRDLQETQYF.

This clonotype has only a few counts. This chain joins TRBV7-3 and TRBJ1-4, with D possibly matching TRBD1 (5 bases). CDR3 length: 15 amino acids. Germline CDR1 and CDR2: SGHTA and FQGTGA. V was shortened by 5 bases and J by 8 bases, with 18 bases between the two germline ends. CDR3 amino acids: CASSASGTTTEKLFF. CDR3 DNA sequence: TGTGCCAGCAGCGCCTCCGGGACGACAACCGAAAAACTGTTTTTT.

The table lists this clonotype with a few counts. The CDR3 DNA reads TGTGCCAGTAGTATCCGGGACGGAAACACCGGGGAGCTGTTTTTT. This sequence encodes CASSIRDGNTGELFF. The rearrangement uses TRBV19 and TRBJ2-2; perhaps D is TRBD1 or TRBD2 (5 bases each). The V gene's germline CDR1 is LNHDA and CDR2 SQIVND (reference sequence). CDR3 length: 15 residues. Trimming removed 3 bases from V and 2 bases from J, with 10 bases in between.

This clonotype was recorded at least ten times. The V gene is TRBV27, the J gene TRBJ2-7, with 10 positions matching TRBD1. The germline V gene has CDR1 MNHEY and CDR2 SMNVEV (reference sequence). V dropped 0 bases and J dropped 3; count of bases not matched to a gene: 5. There are 16 residues in the CDR3. CDR3: CASSLSAGTGDYEQYF. The DNA of the CDR3 is TGTGCCAGCAGTTTATCCGCCGGGACAGGGGACTACGAGCAGTACTTC.

This clonotype appeared a few times. The V gene is TRBV5-1, the J gene TRBJ2-7; 12 bases fit TRBD2. The CDR3 length is 15 residues. CDR1 is SGHRS and CDR2 is YFSETQ in the germline V gene. Germline trimming cut 4 bases from V and 5 bases from J; bases unmatched to any gene: 7. CDR3 loop: CASSPWTSGMNEQYF. CDR3 nucleotide sequence: TGCGCCAGCAGCCCTTGGACTAGCGGGATGAACGAGCAGTACTTC.

The chain carries TRBV12-3 or TRBV12-4 and TRBJ2-3, with D maybe TRBD2 (6 bases). The V end was cut by 2 bases, the J end by 1 base, with 10 bases between. The CDR3 totals 15 residues. CDR3 sequence: CASSLLAWGTDTQYF. CDR3 DNA sequence: TGTGCCAGCAGTTTACTAGCGTGGGGCACAGATACGCAGTATTTT.

This chain joins TRBV7-6 and TRBJ2-7, with D maybe TRBD2 (5 bases). Trimming removed 2 bases from V and 6 bases from J, with 17 bases in between. This CDR3 comprises 15 residues. Germline CDR1 and CDR2: SGHVS and FNYEAQ. The CDR3 DNA is TGTGCCAGCAGCTTATACTCTGAACCAGCGGCCGAGCAGTACTTC. Translating it yields CASSLYSEPAAEQYF. Filled out from reference TRBV7-6 and TRBJ2-7, the complete variable domain reads GAGVSQSPRYKVTKRGQDVALRCDPISGHVSLYWYRQALGQGPEFLTYFNYEAQQDKSGLPNDRFSAERPEGSISTLTIQRTEQRDSAMYRCASSLYSEPAAEQYFGPGTRLTVT.

This clonotype appeared a few times. This sequence joins TRBV5-4 and TRBJ2-5, with D uncertain. V gave up 4 bases and J gave up 0 bases, with 16 bases separating them. The CDR3 is 16 amino acids. Germline lookup yields CDR1 SGHNT and CDR2 YYREEE (reference sequence). DNA of the CDR3: TGTGCCAGCAGCCGTCCGGCGAGCCCCAACCAAGAGACCCAGTACTTC. Its translation: CASSRPASPNQETQYF.

The chain carries TRBV7-3 and TRBJ1-1, with D hard to call. V dropped 6 bases and J dropped 1 base, with 9 bases sitting between them. The CDR3 consists of 13 residues. Germline values: CDR1 SGHTA, CDR2 FQGTGA. The CDR3 bases are TGTGCCAGCAGGGTCACGGGGAACACTGAAGCTTTCTTT. This gives the protein CASRVTGNTEAFF.

The V call is TRBV12-3 or TRBV12-4, the J call TRBJ2-1; D may be TRBD2 (6 bases). This CDR3 has 13 residues. Trimming cost V 2 bases and J 7 bases, with 9 bases left between them. CDR3 nucleotides: TGTGCCAGCAGTTTACAGCGGGTTAATGAGCAGTTCTTC. As protein: CASSLQRVNEQFF.

This clonotype was recorded a few times. The chain joins TRBV4-2 to TRBJ2-6; D remains unclear. V shed 0 bases and J shed 3 bases, with 12 bases lying between them. There are 17 residues in the CDR3. In germline, CDR1 is LGHNA, CDR2 YNFKEQ. CDR3 sequence reads: CASSQDTLVGGANVLTF. The CDR3 DNA follows: TGTGCCAGCAGCCAAGATACCCTCGTGGGTGGGGCCAACGTCCTGACTTTC.

This clonotype has at least ten counts. The chain recombines TRBV24-1 with TRBJ2-2; 10 bases are shared with TRBD1. The CDR3 length is 16 residues. Germline CDR1 and CDR2: KGHDR and SFDVKD. V lost 4 bases, J lost 3 bases, and 4 bases stayed unmatched. The CDR3 spells CATSDYGTGDTGELFF. CDR3 nucleotides: TGTGCCACCAGTGACTACGGGACAGGGGACACCGGGGAGCTGTTTTTT.

This chain connects TRBV6-5 to TRBJ2-5; possibly TRBD1 or TRBD2 for D (5 bases each). From germline, CDR1 is MNHEY and CDR2 SVGAGI. This CDR3 is 14 amino acids long. The V end was cut by 1 base, the J end by 1 base, with 7 bases between. CDR3 bases: TGTGCCAGCAGTTACTGGGGGTCCCAAGAGACCCAGTACTTC. Translating it yields CASSYWGSQETQYF.

In its sample, this clonotype was seen a few times. The chain joins TRBV4-1 to TRBJ2-5, with TRBD1 matching 9 bases. J lost 4 bases, V lost 4 bases, and 4 bases had no gene match. CDR1 MGHRA and CDR2 YSYEKL come from the germline V gene. CDR3 size: 14 residues. The CDR3 loop is CASSPTGGIETQYF. The CDR3 DNA follows: TGCGCCAGCAGCCCTACAGGGGGCATAGAGACCCAGTACTTC.

This chain's CDR3 is CASSNRATQETQYF. For the CDR3, the DNA is TGTGCCAGCAGTAACAGGGCCACACAAGAGACCCAGTACTTC. This chain connects TRBV12-3 or TRBV12-4 to TRBJ2-5, with D perhaps matching TRBD1 (6 bases). With 5 bases removed from V and 2 bases from J, the gap between germline ends came to 12 bases. This CDR3 contains 14 residues.

V usage is TRBV4-3 and J usage is TRBJ2-1, with 14 bases matching TRBD2. Germline V gene sequence: CDR1 LGHNA, CDR2 YSLEER. The CDR3 length is 19 residues. The junction had 11 bases not matched to a gene; V was cut back by 0 bases and J by 7 bases. The CDR3 sequence: CASSQEGLAGGLSQNEQFF. For the CDR3, the DNA is TGCGCCAGCAGCCAAGAAGGACTAGCGGGGGGACTATCCCAAAATGAGCAGTTCTTC.